The 24 T cell receptor beta chains below all came from one sample that was sequenced in a study of human versus mouse CDR3 diversity and MHC coevolution. Produced via immunoSEQ multiplex PCR; TCRdb's table is partial and in-frame only. Of 75,000 to 90,000 clones listed, approximately 92% were seen once; the top ten hold 1.3% to 1.5%. The sample was naive CD4+ T cells from blood. Subset meaning: CD45RO-negative CD62L-positive naive CD4 T cells. Receptors were obtained from a person aged 25 to 75 in good health.

This chain links TRBV15 with TRBJ1-2, with D perhaps TRBD1 (6 bases). Germline-derived CDR1 and CDR2 are LNHNV and YYDKDF (reference sequence). This CDR3 has 17 residues. The germline V and J ends were trimmed by 2 bases and 4 bases, with 20 bases remaining between them. CDR3 residues: CATSRSLLGAAGYGYTF. The CDR3 DNA sequence: TGTGCCACCAGCAGATCTCTCTTGGGGGCAGCTGGCTATGGCTACACCTTC.

This chain connects TRBV5-1 to TRBJ2-3; TRBD1 agrees at 8 bases. With 2 bases clipped from V and 3 bases from J, the junction kept 2 bases outside the gene matches. This CDR3 is built from 14 residues. Germline CDR1 is SGHRS and CDR2 is YFSETQ. The CDR3 coding sequence is TGCGCCAGCAGCTTTGACAGGGGAACAGATACGCAGTATTTT. This translates into CASSFDRGTDTQYF. The variable domain in full, completed from reference TRBV5-1 and TRBJ2-3, reads KAGVTQTPRYLIKTRGQQVTLSCSPISGHRSVSWYQQTPGQGLQFLFEYFSETQRNKGNFPGRFSGRQFSNSRSEMNVSTLELGDSALYLCASSFDRGTDTQYFGPGTRLTVL.

The chain joins TRBV18 to TRBJ2-7; 10 bases align to TRBD2. The CDR3 spans 17 residues. V was pared by 0 bases and J by 7 bases, with 12 bases of the junction left unmatched. Germline CDR1 reads KGHSH; CDR2 reads LQKENI. For the CDR3, the DNA is TGTGCCAGCTCACCACCGGGCCGTAGCGGGAGGCCGGGGGAGCAGTACTTC. Protein sequence: CASSPPGRSGRPGEQYF.

The rearrangement uses TRBV4-3 and TRBJ1-4; D gene ambiguous. V was clipped by 0 bases and J by 4 bases, with 6 bases between them. Germline assignment: CDR1 LGHNA and CDR2 YSLEER. The CDR3 runs 14 residues. DNA of the CDR3: TGCGCCAGCAGCCAAGAACCAGTTAATGAAAAACTGTTTTTT. Protein sequence: CASSQEPVNEKLFF.

This chain uses TRBV13 with TRBJ1-2; D is undetermined. Germline loops: CDR1 PRHDT, CDR2 FYEKMQ (reference sequence). There are 15 residues in the CDR3. Trimming removed 5 bases from V and 4 bases from J, with 17 bases in between. CDR3 protein: CASSLPGSALYGYTF. The DNA for the CDR3 is TGTGCCAGCAGCCTTCCGGGGTCGGCTCTCTATGGCTACACCTTC.

V usage is TRBV7-2 and J usage is TRBJ1-5, with D possibly TRBD1 on 5 matching bases. CDR3 length: 14 amino acids. V was clipped by 6 bases and J by 2 bases, with 11 bases between them. Per the germline V gene, CDR1 is SGHTA and CDR2 is FQGNSA. CDR3 sequence (DNA): TGTGCCAGCAGTCCTCGGGGGGGCAATCAGCCCCAGCATTTT. This sequence encodes CASSPRGGNQPQHF.

J is TRBJ1-4 and V is TRBV6-6, with D maybe TRBD1 (6 bases). V was cut by 4 bases and J by 2 bases, with 14 bases left in between. This CDR3 has 16 residues. The germline gives CDR1 MNHNY, CDR2 SVGAGI (reference sequence). The CDR3 protein is CASSLRGGTTNEKLFF. CDR3 coding DNA: TGTGCCAGCAGTTTGAGGGGGGGTACGACTAATGAAAAACTGTTTTTT.

The chain recombines TRBV10-3 with TRBJ1-5; no reliable D call. Trimming left V 3 bases short and J 3 bases short, with 12 bases between. The CDR3 runs to 15 residues. The germline CDR1 and CDR2 sequences are ENHRY and SYGVKD. The DNA for the CDR3 is TGTGCCATCAGTGACCCCAGGCGAATCAATCAGCCCCAGCATTTT. Translating it yields CAISDPRRINQPQHF.

The chain uses TRBV27 and TRBJ1-3; tentative D call: TRBD1 (5 bases). V was trimmed by 3 bases and J by 0 bases, leaving 15 bases between them. The CDR3 totals 17 residues. Germline V gene data show CDR1 as MNHEY and CDR2 as SMNVEV (reference sequence). The CDR3 nucleotides read TGTGCCAGCAGTTTCGGGGGACCCCCTACCTCTGGAAACACCATATATTTT. It encodes CASSFGGPPTSGNTIYF.

The chain carries TRBV18 and TRBJ2-2; D may be TRBD2 (6 bases). Germline CDR1 and CDR2: KGHSH and LQKENI. The CDR3 is made up of 16 amino acids. Trimming took 3 bases from V and 7 from J, leaving 18 bases between them. CDR3 in DNA: TGTGCCAGCTCACCCCGTGAAGGAGGGCATGGCGGGGAGCTGTTTTTT. It yields the protein CASSPREGGHGGELFF. Based on the CDR3 plus reference TRBV18 and TRBJ2-2, the full variable domain is NAGVMQNPRHLVRRRGQEARLRCSPMKGHSHVYWYRQLPEEGLKFMVYLQKENIIDESGMPKERFSAEFPKEGPSILRIQQVVRGDSAAYFCASSPREGGHGGELFFGEGSRLTVL.

The V gene is TRBV4-2, the J gene TRBJ1-1, with 9 bases matching TRBD1. This CDR3 spans 14 amino acids. CDR1 is LGHNA and CDR2 is YNFKEQ in the germline V gene. V lost 1 base, J lost 6 bases, and 3 bases stayed unmatched. The CDR3 reads CASSQVGQGSEAFF. CDR3 nucleotide sequence: TGTGCCAGCAGCCAAGTGGGACAGGGCTCTGAAGCTTTCTTT.

The rearrangement links TRBV9 to TRBJ2-3; 8 bases are shared with TRBD2. V lost 6 bases and J lost 2; bases outside the gene matches: 8. Germline CDR1 and CDR2: SGDLS and YYNGEE. CDR3 length: 15 residues. In DNA form, the CDR3 reads TGTGCCAGCACCCTTTCGGGGGGGGCCACAGATACGCAGTATTTT. Translating it yields CASTLSGGATDTQYF.

J is TRBJ2-7 and V is TRBV6-5; TRBD1 agrees at 7 bases. Germline lookup yields CDR1 MNHEY and CDR2 SVGAGI. The CDR3 spans 13 residues. After removal of 8 bases from V and 5 bases from J, the junction contained 9 bases not matched to a gene. The CDR3 region has the DNA TGTGCCAGCCGTAGACAGGGTCGGGACGAGCAGTACTTC. As protein: CASRRQGRDEQYF.

This rearrangement joins TRBV30 to TRBJ1-1; D may be TRBD1 (6 bases). Trimming stripped 3 bases from V and 5 bases from J, with 16 bases between. The CDR3 contains 14 residues. The germline CDR1 and CDR2 sequences are GTSNPN and SVGIG (reference sequence). The chain's CDR3 is CAWRWGGPGTEAFF. The CDR3 region has the DNA TGTGCCTGGAGGTGGGGGGGCCCGGGGACTGAAGCTTTCTTT.

J is TRBJ2-3 and V is TRBV29-1; 10 bases are a match to TRBD2. Germline CDR1 reads SQVTM; CDR2 reads ANQGSEA. Losses at the gene ends were 2 bases for V and 1 base for J; bases not matched to a gene: 6. This CDR3 contains 16 residues. The CDR3 protein is CSVETLAGAGTDTQYF. CDR3 DNA: TGCAGCGTTGAAACCCTAGCGGGGGCCGGCACAGATACGCAGTATTTT.

This CDR3 reads CSVSDRDGQPQHF. In DNA, the CDR3 is TGCAGCGTTTCCGACAGGGATGGGCAGCCCCAGCATTTT. The chain recombines TRBV29-1 with TRBJ1-5; 7 bases agree with TRBD1. This CDR3 comprises 13 residues. V shed 5 bases, J shed 7 bases, and the junction held 8 bases outside the gene matches. From germline, CDR1 is SQVTM and CDR2 ANQGSEA.

The V gene is TRBV28, the J gene TRBJ2-7; no firm D call. Germline-derived CDR1 and CDR2 are MDHEN and SYDVKM. V was pared by 4 bases and J by 2 bases, with 6 bases between. The length of the CDR3 is 12 residues. CDR3 sequence: CASSSYTYEQYF. The CDR3 DNA is TGTGCCAGCAGTTCTTATACCTACGAGCAGTACTTC.

V gene TRBV6-1 combines with J gene TRBJ2-2, with D unclear. V lost 4 bases and J lost 1, with 13 bases in between. CDR3 length: 16 amino acids. Germline V gene data show CDR1 as MNHNS and CDR2 as SASEGT. CDR3 in DNA: TGTGCCAGCAGTGTGACAAATATAGTGAACACCGGGGAGCTGTTTTTT. Encoded protein: CASSVTNIVNTGELFF.

Only one count was recorded for this clone. The chain has TRBV9 and TRBJ1-1; 9 bases are a match to TRBD1. The CDR3 totals 14 residues. Germline V gives CDR1 SGDLS, CDR2 YYNGEE. With 0 bases clipped from V and 6 bases from J, the junction kept 3 bases outside the gene matches. The CDR3: CASSVGDRESEAFF. The CDR3, as DNA: TGTGCCAGCAGCGTAGGGGACAGGGAGTCTGAAGCTTTCTTT.

CDR3 nucleotide sequence: TGTGCCAGCAGCTCTGGTGGACGGGGAGAAGCTTTCTTT. Translated: CASSSGGRGEAFF. The genes are TRBV7-9 and TRBJ1-1; no definite D call. Per the germline V gene, CDR1 is SEHNR and CDR2 is FQNEAQ (reference sequence). V lost 4 bases, J lost 8 bases, and 14 bases lay in between. The CDR3 runs to 13 residues.

The chain recombines TRBV6-5 with TRBJ1-5; TRBD1 matches at 11 bases. Germline V lookup: CDR1 MNHEY, CDR2 SVGAGI. The V segment lost 8 bases and the J segment 7 bases; nucleotides outside the gene matches: 7. This CDR3 spans 14 amino acids. CDR3 amino acids: CASGTGGTYQPQHF. The CDR3 bases are TGTGCCAGCGGGACAGGGGGAACGTACCAGCCCCAGCATTTT.

This chain uses TRBV7-3 with TRBJ1-1; a possible D gene is TRBD1 (5 bases). CDR3 length: 15 residues. V was shortened by 5 bases and J by 2 bases, with 15 bases between the two germline ends. Germline V lookup: CDR1 SGHTA, CDR2 FQGTGA. The CDR3 here is CASSARGGVNTEAFF. CDR3 DNA: TGTGCCAGCAGCGCCCGGGGGGGGGTCAACACTGAAGCTTTCTTT.

The CDR3 coding sequence is TGTGCCAGCAGCCCAGGGACAGCGCTCTCCTACGAGCAGTACTTC. It translates to CASSPGTALSYEQYF. V is TRBV14 and J is TRBJ2-7; 7 bases fit TRBD1. Per germline, CDR1 SGHDN and CDR2 FVKESK. Unmatched junction bases numbered 6, after V lost 4 bases and J lost 0 bases. This CDR3 region has 15 residues. The full variable domain, in which reference TRBV14 and TRBJ2-7 provide the parts outside the CDR3, is EAGVTQFPSHSVIEKGQTVTLRCDPISGHDNLYWYRRVMGKEIKFLLHFVKESKQDESGMPNNRFLAERTGGTYSTLKVQPAELEDSGVYFCASSPGTALSYEQYFGPGTRLTVT.

This clone was observed a handful of times. Other DNA sequences in this specimen translate into the identical CDR3. The V gene is TRBV18, the J gene TRBJ1-2; 7 positions agree with TRBD1. The CDR3 sequence is 14 residues long. V shed 3 bases, J shed 5 bases, and the junction held 6 bases outside the gene matches. CDR1 KGHSH and CDR2 LQKENI come from the germline V gene. In DNA form, the CDR3 reads TGTGCCAGCTCACCCGGACAGGAACTTTATGGCTACACCTTC. Its translation is CASSPGQELYGYTF.